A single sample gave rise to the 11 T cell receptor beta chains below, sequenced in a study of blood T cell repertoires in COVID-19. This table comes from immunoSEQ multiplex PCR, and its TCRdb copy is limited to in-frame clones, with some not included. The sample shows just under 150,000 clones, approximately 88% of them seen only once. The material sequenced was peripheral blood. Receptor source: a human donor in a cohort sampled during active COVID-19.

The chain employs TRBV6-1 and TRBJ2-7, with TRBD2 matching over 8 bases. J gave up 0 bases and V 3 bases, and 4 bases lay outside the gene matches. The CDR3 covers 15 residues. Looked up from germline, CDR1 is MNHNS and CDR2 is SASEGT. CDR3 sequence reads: CASSDVAGSSYEQYF. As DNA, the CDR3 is TGTGCCAGCAGTGATGTAGCGGGGAGCTCCTACGAGCAGTACTTC.

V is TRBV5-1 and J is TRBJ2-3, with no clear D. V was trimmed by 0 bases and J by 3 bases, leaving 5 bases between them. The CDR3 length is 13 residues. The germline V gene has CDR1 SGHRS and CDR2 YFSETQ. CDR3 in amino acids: CASSLEATDTQYF. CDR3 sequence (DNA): TGCGCCAGCAGCTTGGAAGCTACAGATACGCAGTATTTT.

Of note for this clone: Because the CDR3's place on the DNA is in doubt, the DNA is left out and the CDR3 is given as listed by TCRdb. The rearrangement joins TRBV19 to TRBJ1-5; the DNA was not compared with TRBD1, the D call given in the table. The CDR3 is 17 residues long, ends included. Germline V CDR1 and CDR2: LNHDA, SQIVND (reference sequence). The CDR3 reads CAIPPGQEYGCNQPQHF.

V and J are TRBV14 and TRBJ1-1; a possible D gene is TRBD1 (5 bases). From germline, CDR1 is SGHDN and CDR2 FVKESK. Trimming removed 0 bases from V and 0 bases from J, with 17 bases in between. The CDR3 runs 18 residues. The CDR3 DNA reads TGTGCCAGCAGCCAAGAGGTTTCACAGGCCGGAATGAACACTGAAGCTTTCTTT. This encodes CASSQEVSQAGMNTEAFF.

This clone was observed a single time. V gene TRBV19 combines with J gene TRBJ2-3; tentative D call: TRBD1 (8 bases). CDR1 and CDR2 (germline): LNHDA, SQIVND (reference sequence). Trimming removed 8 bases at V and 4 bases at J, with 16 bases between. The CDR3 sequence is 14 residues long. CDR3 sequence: CASSDRGGADTQYF. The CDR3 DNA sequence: TGTGCCAGTTCCGACAGGGGAGGGGCAGATACGCAGTATTTT.

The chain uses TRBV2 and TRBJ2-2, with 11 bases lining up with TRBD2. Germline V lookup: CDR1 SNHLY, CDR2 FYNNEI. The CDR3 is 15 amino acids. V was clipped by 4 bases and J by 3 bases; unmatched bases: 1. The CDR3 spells CASSALAGDTGELFF. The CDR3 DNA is TGTGCCAGCAGTGCACTAGCGGGAGACACCGGGGAGCTGTTTTTT.

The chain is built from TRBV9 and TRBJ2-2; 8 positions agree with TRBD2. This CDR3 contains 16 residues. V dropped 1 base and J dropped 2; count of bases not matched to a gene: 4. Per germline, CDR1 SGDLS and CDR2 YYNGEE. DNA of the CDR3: TGTGCCAGCAGCGTATTCGGGGGGGTAAACACCGGGGAGCTGTTTTTT. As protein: CASSVFGGVNTGELFF.

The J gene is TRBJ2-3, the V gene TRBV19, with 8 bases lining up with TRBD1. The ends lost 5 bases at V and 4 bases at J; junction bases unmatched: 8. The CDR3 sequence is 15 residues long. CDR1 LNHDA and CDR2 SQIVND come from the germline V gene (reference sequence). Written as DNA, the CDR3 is TGTGCCAGTAGTCCTAGGACAGGGTTGCCAGATACGCAGTATTTT. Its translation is CASSPRTGLPDTQYF.

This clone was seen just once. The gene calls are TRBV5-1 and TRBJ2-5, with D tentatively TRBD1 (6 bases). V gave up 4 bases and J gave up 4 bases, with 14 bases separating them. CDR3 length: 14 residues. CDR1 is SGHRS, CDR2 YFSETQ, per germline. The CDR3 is CASSETGTGETQYF. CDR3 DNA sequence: TGCGCCAGCAGCGAAACAGGGACGGGAGAGACCCAGTACTTC.

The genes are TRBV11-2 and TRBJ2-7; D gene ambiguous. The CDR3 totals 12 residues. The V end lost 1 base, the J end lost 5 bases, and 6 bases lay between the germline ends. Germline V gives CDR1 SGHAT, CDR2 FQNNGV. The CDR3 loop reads CASSLVIHEQYF. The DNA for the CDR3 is TGTGCCAGCAGCTTAGTTATCCACGAGCAGTACTTC.

CDR3 bases: TGTGCCAGCAGCTTAGGTGGGACTTCAGGGTTCTATGGCTACACCTTC. It yields the protein CASSLGGTSGFYGYTF. The V call is TRBV11-2, the J call TRBJ1-2; D possibly corresponds to TRBD1 (5 bases). Trimming shortened V by 1 base and J by 4 bases, and 16 bases separated the two germline ends. Germline V gives CDR1 SGHAT, CDR2 FQNNGV. This CDR3 is built from 16 residues.